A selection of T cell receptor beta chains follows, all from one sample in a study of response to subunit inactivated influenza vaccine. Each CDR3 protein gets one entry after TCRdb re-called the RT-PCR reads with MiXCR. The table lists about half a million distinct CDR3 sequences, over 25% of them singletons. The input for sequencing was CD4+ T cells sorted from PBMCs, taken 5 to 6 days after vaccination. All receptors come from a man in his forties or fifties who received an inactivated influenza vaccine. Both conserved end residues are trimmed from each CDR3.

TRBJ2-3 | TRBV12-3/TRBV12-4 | ASSLAINTDTQY
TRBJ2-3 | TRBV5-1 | ASSTGLAGGNTDTQY
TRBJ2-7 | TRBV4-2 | ASSQETGTYEQY
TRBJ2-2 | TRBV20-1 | SAPGQVPNTGELF
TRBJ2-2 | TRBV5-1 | ASSPLAGASGTGELF
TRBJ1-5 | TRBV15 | ATSREGTGRQH
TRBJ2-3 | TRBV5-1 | ASSPGVVGTDTQY
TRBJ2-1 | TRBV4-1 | ASSQEISGWDNEQF
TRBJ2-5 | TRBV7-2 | ASSFSPETQY
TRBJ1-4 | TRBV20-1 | SAGGGTGHEKLF
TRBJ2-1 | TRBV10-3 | AISGGGPYNEQF
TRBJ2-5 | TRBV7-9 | ASSLVGRGEAETQY
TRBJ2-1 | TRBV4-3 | ASSQAARVNEQF
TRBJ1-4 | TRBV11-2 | ASSNHRGKLF
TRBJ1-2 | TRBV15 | ATSRDSQVNYGYT
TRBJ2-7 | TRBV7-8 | ASSLNFGQPHEQY
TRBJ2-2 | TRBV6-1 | ASRTDRVVRTGELF
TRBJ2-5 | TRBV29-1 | STTGQGQETQY
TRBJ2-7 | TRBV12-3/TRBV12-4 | ASSLQGRSYEQY
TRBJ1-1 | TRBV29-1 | SVVGAGGYTEAF
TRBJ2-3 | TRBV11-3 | ASSSPQEDTQY
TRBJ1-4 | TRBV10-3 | AISETGGGEKLF
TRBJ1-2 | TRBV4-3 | ASSQDQGTYGYT
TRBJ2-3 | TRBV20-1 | SARGYLRAETQY
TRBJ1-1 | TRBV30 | AHHSGDRAAEAF
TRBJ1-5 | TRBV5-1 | ASSLETGGQQPQH
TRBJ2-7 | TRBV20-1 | SARSGTRIYEQY
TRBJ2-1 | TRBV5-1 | ASSRGAGVNEQF
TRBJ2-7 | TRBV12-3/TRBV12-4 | ASSYLASGGIYEQY
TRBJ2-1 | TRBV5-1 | ASSLGVRPDSSYNEQF
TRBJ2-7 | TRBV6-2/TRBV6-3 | ASTYPRDEQY
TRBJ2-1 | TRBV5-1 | ASTVAAGSYNEQF
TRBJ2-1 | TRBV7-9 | ASSSTGGPGWNEQF
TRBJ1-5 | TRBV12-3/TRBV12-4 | ASSPRREPQH
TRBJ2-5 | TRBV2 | ASSERGGPQETQY
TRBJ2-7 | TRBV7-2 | ASSSTTAQGAYEQY
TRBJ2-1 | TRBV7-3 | ASSLLHGTANLQAYNEQF
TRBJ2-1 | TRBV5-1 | ASSPQEAAYNEQF
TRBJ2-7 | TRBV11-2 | ASSFGLAANEQY
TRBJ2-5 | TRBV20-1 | SASVGAVETQY
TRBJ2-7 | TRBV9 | ASSVDRERLY
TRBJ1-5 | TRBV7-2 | ASRSGTASQPQH
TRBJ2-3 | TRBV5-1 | ASRSHPSSVTDTQY